This T cell receptor beta chain was recovered during a study of shared clonotypes between healthy human individuals. Overall study findings and caveats: Donor clonotype sharing was expected to depend on sequencing depth.

Worth noting for this clone: What it recognizes is unknown.

Replicate sorted-subset PCRs were loaded with about 0.2 ug DNA, approximately 31,000 T cell genomes. Repertoires were generated with immunoSEQ multiplex PCR, while TCRdb's copy carries only in-frame clones and drops some. Counted here are some 1.5 million clones, roughly 96% occurring once; the ten biggest clones make up over 1%. This CDR3 has 14 amino acids. The ends lost 5 bases at V and 7 bases at J; junction bases unmatched: 10. Looked up from germline, CDR1 is SGHAT and CDR2 is FQNNGV. The specimen was naive CD4+ T cells sorted from blood. Subset given: CD45RA+ positively selected. This sequence was found in a man aged 25 to 40 in good health. The chain couples TRBV11-2 to TRBJ2-5; the match to TRBD2 covers 7 bases. The CDR3 reads CASSPVSSGRTQYF. CDR3 nucleotide sequence: TGTGCCAGCAGCCCCGTTAGTAGCGGGCGGACCCAGTACTTC.